The 14 T cell receptor beta chains given below trace back to one sample, sequenced in a study of immune evolution from preneoplasia to lung adenocarcinoma. Some clones are missing from TCRdb's copy, which holds only in-frame ones; the method was immunoSEQ multiplex PCR. The sample has 4,500 or so clones, 76% seen once. Sample: FFPE adjacent normal lung tissue. The receptors shown here come from a person aged 55-80 years with lung adenocarcinoma.

The V gene is TRBV19, the J gene TRBJ2-6; D uncertain. Trimming left V 5 bases short and J 2 bases short, with 10 bases between. The germline gives CDR1 LNHDA, CDR2 SQIVND (reference sequence). The CDR3 runs 15 residues. CDR3: CASSVIRTGANVLTF. CDR3 DNA: TGTGCCAGTAGTGTGATACGCACTGGGGCCAACGTCCTGACTTTC.

The rearrangement links TRBV15 to TRBJ1-1; possible D gene TRBD1, 6 bases. The V gene's germline CDR1 is LNHNV and CDR2 YYDKDF (reference sequence). Trimming removed 0 bases at V and 1 base at J, with 9 bases between. The CDR3 spans 15 residues. CDR3 sequence reads: CATSRDPTGNTEAFF. CDR3 sequence (DNA): TGTGCCACCAGCAGAGACCCGACAGGGAACACTGAAGCTTTCTTT.

Sample share makes this clone large (0.1 to 1%). V gene TRBV18 combines with J gene TRBJ1-1; D gene ambiguous. CDR3 size: 12 residues. CDR1 KGHSH and CDR2 LQKENI come from the germline V gene. Trimming pared 3 bases from V and 7 bases from J, leaving 9 bases between. CDR3 region: CASSPLTGEAFF. CDR3 nucleotide sequence: TGTGCCAGCTCACCCTTAACCGGTGAAGCTTTCTTT.

The V and J genes are TRBV7-3 and TRBJ2-2; D uncertain. The germline V gene has CDR1 SGHTA and CDR2 FQGTGA. V dropped 5 bases and J dropped 4 bases, with 11 bases sitting between them. The CDR3 extends over 14 amino acids. In DNA form, the CDR3 reads TGTGCCAGCAGCCTGGATGGGCGCACCGGGGAGCTGTTTTTT. This codes for CASSLDGRTGELFF.

This clone came up once. The chain employs TRBV6-1 and TRBJ1-1; the D gene is possibly TRBD1 (6 bases). Germline V gene lookup returns CDR1 MNHNS and CDR2 SASEGT. V lost 7 bases and J lost 2, with 17 bases in between. This CDR3 has 15 amino acids. The DNA of the CDR3 is TGTGCCAGCATCGATTCAGGGGCGAGAAACACTGAAGCTTTCTTT. This gives the protein CASIDSGARNTEAFF.

V usage is TRBV9 and J usage is TRBJ2-7; TRBD1 matches 7 bases. J gave up 0 bases and V 3 bases, and 6 bases lay outside the gene matches. Germline loops: CDR1 SGDLS, CDR2 YYNGEE. The CDR3 totals 15 residues. This CDR3 reads CASSATGTDSYEQYF. CDR3 nucleotide sequence: TGTGCCAGCAGCGCTACCGGGACAGACTCCTACGAGCAGTACTTC.

V is TRBV7-2 and J is TRBJ2-2; the match to TRBD1 covers 8 bases. This CDR3 has 16 amino acids. Germline assignment: CDR1 SGHTA and CDR2 FQGNSA. With 4 bases clipped from V and 4 bases from J, the junction kept 8 bases outside the gene matches. CDR3 residues: CASSSGQGGLTGELFF. In DNA form, the CDR3 reads TGTGCCAGCAGCTCAGGACAGGGAGGCCTCACCGGGGAGCTGTTTTTT.

In DNA, the CDR3 is TGTGCCATCAGTGAGAGGCAGGGGTCTAGCACAGATACGCAGTATTTT. This sequence encodes CAISERQGSSTDTQYF. This sequence joins TRBV10-3 and TRBJ2-3, with a weak D call TRBD1 (6 bases). Trimming pared 2 bases from V and 0 bases from J, leaving 12 bases between. Per the germline V gene, CDR1 is ENHRY and CDR2 is SYGVKD. The CDR3 is made up of 16 amino acids.

The chain is built from TRBV11-2 and TRBJ2-7; D is unresolved. The V end was cut by 4 bases, the J end by 2 bases, with 3 bases between. The CDR3 extends over 11 amino acids. CDR1 and CDR2 (germline): SGHAT, FQNNGV. CDR3 protein: CASSSTYEQYF. In DNA, the CDR3 is TGTGCCAGCAGCTCCACCTACGAGCAGTACTTC. Full variable domain (rest looked up from reference TRBV11-2 and TRBJ2-7): EAGVAQSPRYKIIEKRQSVAFWCNPISGHATLYWYQQILGQGPKLLIQFQNNGVVDDSQLPKDRFSAERLKGVDSTLKIQPAKLEDSAVYLCASSSTYEQYFGPGTRLTVT.

This clone occurred a few times. The rearrangement joins TRBV20-1 to TRBJ1-4; D unclear. CDR1 is DFQATT, CDR2 SNEGSKA, per germline (reference sequence). This CDR3 comprises 11 residues. Trimming cost V 7 bases and J 4 bases, with 7 bases left between them. The CDR3 region has the DNA TGCAGTGGGCGATTTAATGAAAAACTGTTTTTT. It translates to CSGRFNEKLFF.

By its share, this clone is large. The rearrangement joins TRBV29-1 to TRBJ1-2; D uncertain. This CDR3 region has 11 residues. V was clipped by 6 bases and J by 8 bases, with 13 bases between them. The germline V gene has CDR1 SQVTM and CDR2 ANQGSEA. The CDR3 loop reads CSVERGLGYTF. CDR3 in DNA: TGCAGCGTCGAGAGAGGGCTCGGCTACACCTTC.

This clone has only a few counts. The gene calls are TRBV5-1 and TRBJ1-4; the D is unclear. Germline CDR1 reads SGHRS; CDR2 reads YFSETQ. This CDR3 has 14 residues. V lost 1 base, J lost 3 bases, and 7 bases lay in between. The CDR3 loop reads CASSLRQPNEKLFF. CDR3 DNA: TGCGCCAGCAGCTTGCGGCAGCCTAATGAAAAACTGTTTTTT.

This chain connects TRBV5-1 to TRBJ2-6; TRBD1 matches at 7 bases. CDR1 SGHRS and CDR2 YFSETQ come from the germline V gene. The CDR3 contains 18 residues. Germline trimming cut 4 bases from V and 0 bases from J; bases unmatched to any gene: 10. CDR3 nucleotide sequence: TGCGCCAGCAGCCTCCGGGACAGTCATTACTCTGGGGCCAACGTCCTGACTTTC. Its protein is CASSLRDSHYSGANVLTF. The full variable domain, in which reference TRBV5-1 and TRBJ2-6 provide the parts outside the CDR3, is KAGVTQTPRYLIKTRGQQVTLSCSPISGHRSVSWYQQTPGQGLQFLFEYFSETQRNKGNFPGRFSGRQFSNSRSEMNVSTLELGDSALYLCASSLRDSHYSGANVLTFGAGSRLTVL.

The V gene is TRBV29-1, the J gene TRBJ2-7; D gene ambiguous. CDR3 length: 10 residues. V gave up 4 bases and J gave up 5 bases, with 6 bases separating them. Germline-derived CDR1 and CDR2 are SQVTM and ANQGSEA. CDR3 nucleotides: TGCAGCGTTGTCCAACACGAGCAGTACTTC. Translated: CSVVQHEQYF.